This T cell receptor (beta chain) was observed in a study of shared clonotypes between healthy human individuals. Study background: Researchers assigned three CD4 naive, three CD4 memory, two CD8 naive and one CD8 memory plate to each donor.

Each subset's genomic DNA was shared equally among a number of immunoSEQ plates. For sorted subsets, 150 to 200 ng DNA per replicate equaled about 27,000 T cell genomes. Libraries were prepared by immunoSEQ multiplex PCR; TCRdb keeps only in-frame clonotypes and omits some of them. The sample holds fewer than 800,000 clones, 92% seen once. This clone appeared a few times. CDR3 length: 11 residues. V was pared by 6 bases and J by 7 bases, with 10 bases between. Germline CDR1 reads MNHEY; CDR2 reads SMNVEV (reference sequence). Naive CD8 populations comprised CD45RO-negative cells positively selected for CCR7, excluding terminally differentiated effector memory CD45RA+ cells. There were no recent acute infections or vaccinations among the donors, who were healthy HIV-negative adults.

The receptor was derived from a man younger than 40 in good health. The sample comprised naive CD8+ T cells sorted from blood. The chain carries TRBV27 and TRBJ2-7, with D hard to call. CDR3 in amino acids: CASRVNREQYF. The CDR3 DNA sequence: TGTGCCAGCAGGGTGAATCGGGAGCAGTACTTC.